These T cell receptor beta chains were read from a single sample in a study of cytomegalovirus exposure and HLA in healthy donors. Data came from immunoSEQ multiplex PCR; TCRdb stores just in-frame clones and leaves some out. The profile shows roughly 120,000 clones, 77% of them singletons. The sequenced sample was PBMCs. These receptors were taken from a woman in her thirties or forties in good health and CMV-seropositive. Each CDR3 is given without its conserved first and last residue.

>TRBV28|TRBJ2-6
ASSFSLSGANVLT
>TRBV18|TRBJ1-4
ASSPGGPPEKLF
>TRBV7-9|TRBJ2-2
ASSFIKNTGELF
>TRBV19|TRBJ1-3
ASSIRDTDSGNTIY
>TRBV19|TRBJ2-7
ASSPTQGYEQY
>TRBV15|TRBJ2-1
ATSRGPVNEQF
>TRBV5-1|TRBJ2-7
ASSLWDSSYEQY
>TRBV5-4|TRBJ2-1
ASSLDGGSSYNEQF
>TRBV28|TRBJ2-1
ASSSGGARLNEQF
>TRBV28|TRBJ1-1
ASSSLGGGNTEAF
>TRBV2|TRBJ2-2
AILTSATGELF
>TRBV28|TRBJ1-1
ASSLRAGRAF
>TRBV5-5|TRBJ2-7
ASSLEGQPFYEQY
>TRBV5-5|TRBJ2-5
ASSFSETQY
>TRBV28|TRBJ1-1
ASAPLAVPEAF
>TRBV4-1|TRBJ2-7
ASSQEGLAAYEQY